This TCR beta chain was identified in a study of shared clonotypes between healthy human individuals (dated by TCRdb to about 2020). Regarding the study in general: The cohort comprised a couple of women and a few men aged 18 to 49 years. To increase sequencing depth and limit assay-specific biases, different laboratories used diverse techniques to prepare libraries and sequence TCR repertoires. Each donor's leukapheresis produced roughly between about 0.8 and 8.9 billion PBMCs. The study deeply sequenced blood TCR repertoires of about 5 healthy adults to estimate repertoire size and the extent of clonotype sharing between individuals. For each donor, CD4 naive and CD4 memory were each given three plates, CD8 naive was given two plates, and CD8 memory was given one plate. Study-level results and caveats: Because the study included only a small number of donors, the genetic and exposure-history diversity represented was limited. Compared with non-shared clonotypes, the clonotypes found in all four sorted-subset donors had higher generation probabilities. Even with the large sequencing depth, rarefaction of the sorted-subset datasets indicated that sequencing was incomplete. Sampling was limited to blood, and TCR repertoires in tissue likely differ from TCR repertoires in blood. Across a handful of donors, approximately 5% of naive CD4, roughly 3.5% of naive CD8, around 2.5% of memory CD4, and over 0.35% of memory CD8 clonotypes were shared. Naive subsets generally had larger estimated clonotype richness than memory subsets. Pairwise subsampling led to the expectation that sequencing depth would affect the degree of clonotype sharing among donors.

Donors were healthy HIV-negative adults with no recently reported acute infections or vaccinations. All donors were Caucasian adults living in Nashville, Tennessee, USA. CD4+ T cells were enriched by magnetic negative selection, after which naive cells were positively selected on CD45RA and the negative fraction was taken as the memory subset. After blood collection by leukapheresis, PBMCs were isolated using Ficoll-Histopaque density gradient centrifugation and then cryopreserved in the vapor phase of liquid nitrogen. Analytical flow cytometry was used to check the purity and quantity of every magnetically sorted T cell population. Genomic DNA was isolated from each sorted fraction and quantified by UV absorbance on a Nanodrop 2000c. Reading from cysteine to phenylalanine, the CDR3 counts 14 amino acids. The read is trimmed to its CDR3 DNA, 42 bases read in frame from base 1. V is clipped by 2 bases and J by 8 bases, and the sequence between their germline boundaries is 18 bases long. CDR1 and CDR2, per the germline V gene, are SQVTM and ANQGSEA.

Comment on this clone: This clone's antigen is unknown. Per-base qualities were not stored, and no clone one base away is much larger.

TCR CDR3 regions were amplified from genomic DNA by multiplex PCR using the deep immunoSEQ assay. Extracted genomic DNA from each cell subset was spread evenly across all wells of several immunoSEQ 96-well plates, with each plate serving as a replicate. For sorted subsets, roughly 200 ng of genomic DNA, equivalent to some 33,000 T cell genomes, went into each replicate PCR. The purified libraries were quantified using a Qubit 3.0 fluorometer, sized with a Bioanalyzer 2100, and then quantified again using the KAPA Library Quantification kit. Every immunoSEQ 96-well plate was sequenced on a dedicated single-read 150-cycle Illumina NextSeq 550 flow cell. Per the authors' processing: Because only junctional sequences without quality scores were contained in the immunoSEQ output, filtering matching that applied to full-length reads could not be performed. To assign V/J genes and CDR3, sequences were annotated using PyIR, a Python wrapper for IgBLAST v1.9, with IMGT germline references. Any read was removed if the V/J assignment was weak (E-value above 1e-6), the CDR3 was missing, or the read contained stop codons, out-of-frame junctions, or ambiguous translated residues. V3J clonotypes were defined as sequences sharing an identical inferred V gene, J gene, and CDR3 amino acid sequence. To compute the percentage overlap between repertoires, the number of shared unique clonotypes was divided by the size of the smaller repertoire. Richness of each repertoire was evaluated using RTK rarefaction, the Chao1 estimator, and Recon v2.1 estimates of unobserved clonotypes. Generation probabilities were computed with OLGA for all TCRbeta clonotypes obtained by the gDNA method from a handful of donors. TCRdb took this table from immuneACCESS and kept in-frame rearrangements with V and J called. Such tables lack part of the clones; where checked against another copy, unresolved V genes explain under half of the gap, and the rest is unexplained. Clone size and V and J calls were adopted from that table, with D and trimming inferred from the DNA. In this sample the table shows 1.6 million or so clones, 95% to 97% of which occur a single time. The ten largest clonotypes hold roughly 1.2% of the sample.

The TCR comes from a man aged 25 to 40 in good health. The sequencing input was naive CD4+ T cells sorted from blood. Read against the paper, the sample's cell subset or site label means: CD45RA+ positively selected. The chain is encoded by TRBV29-1 joined to TRBJ1-2; perhaps TRBD1 is the D gene, with 5 bases matching. For the CDR3, the sequence is CSVEPAGPSRGYTF. Read as DNA, the sequence is TGCAGCGTTGAACCGGCGGGACCGAGTAGGGGCTACACCTTC.